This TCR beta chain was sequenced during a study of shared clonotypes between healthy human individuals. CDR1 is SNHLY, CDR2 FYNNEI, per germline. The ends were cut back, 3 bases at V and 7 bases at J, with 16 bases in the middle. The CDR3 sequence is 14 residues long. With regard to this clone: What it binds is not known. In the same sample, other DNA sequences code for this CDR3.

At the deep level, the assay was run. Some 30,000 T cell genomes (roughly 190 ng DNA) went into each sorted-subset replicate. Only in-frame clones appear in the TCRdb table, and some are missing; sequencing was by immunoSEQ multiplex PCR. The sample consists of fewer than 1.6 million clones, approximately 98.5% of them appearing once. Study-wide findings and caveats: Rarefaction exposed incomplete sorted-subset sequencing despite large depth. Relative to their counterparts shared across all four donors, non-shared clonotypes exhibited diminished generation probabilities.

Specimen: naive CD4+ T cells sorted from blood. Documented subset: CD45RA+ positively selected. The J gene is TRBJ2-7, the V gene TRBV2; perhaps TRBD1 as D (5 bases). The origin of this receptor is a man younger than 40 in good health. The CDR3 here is CASSDRSGSREQYF. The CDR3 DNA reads TGTGCCAGCAGTGATCGCTCAGGGTCGAGGGAGCAGTACTTC.